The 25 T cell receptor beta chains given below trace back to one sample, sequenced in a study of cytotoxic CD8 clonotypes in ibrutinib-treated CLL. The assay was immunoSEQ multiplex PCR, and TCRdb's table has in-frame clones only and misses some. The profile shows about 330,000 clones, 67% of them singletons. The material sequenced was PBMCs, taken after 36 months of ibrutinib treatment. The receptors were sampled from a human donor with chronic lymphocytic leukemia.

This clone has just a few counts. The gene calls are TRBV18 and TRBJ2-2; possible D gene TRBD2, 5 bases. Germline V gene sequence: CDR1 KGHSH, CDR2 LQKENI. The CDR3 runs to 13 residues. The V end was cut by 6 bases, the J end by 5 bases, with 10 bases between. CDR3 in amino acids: CASSDSSTGELFF. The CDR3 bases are TGTGCCAGCTCGGACTCTTCAACCGGGGAGCTGTTTTTT.

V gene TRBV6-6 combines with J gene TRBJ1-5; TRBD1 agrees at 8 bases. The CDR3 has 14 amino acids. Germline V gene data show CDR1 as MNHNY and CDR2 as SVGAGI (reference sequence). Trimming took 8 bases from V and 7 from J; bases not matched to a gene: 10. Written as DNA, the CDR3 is TGTGCCAGCCGGGGACAGGCCAGGGGCCAGCCCCAGCATTTT. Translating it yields CASRGQARGQPQHF.

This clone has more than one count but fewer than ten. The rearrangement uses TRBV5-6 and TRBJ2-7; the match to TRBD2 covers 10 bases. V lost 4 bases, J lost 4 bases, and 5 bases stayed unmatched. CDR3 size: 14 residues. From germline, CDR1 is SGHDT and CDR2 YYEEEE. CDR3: CASSDLAGVYEQYF. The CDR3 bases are TGTGCCAGCAGCGATCTAGCGGGAGTATACGAGCAGTACTTC.

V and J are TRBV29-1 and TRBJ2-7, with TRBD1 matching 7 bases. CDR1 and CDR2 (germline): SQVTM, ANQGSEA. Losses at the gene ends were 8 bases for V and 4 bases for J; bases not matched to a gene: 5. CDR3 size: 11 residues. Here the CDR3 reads CSYRGSYEQYF. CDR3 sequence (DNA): TGCAGCTACAGGGGATCGTACGAGCAGTACTTC.

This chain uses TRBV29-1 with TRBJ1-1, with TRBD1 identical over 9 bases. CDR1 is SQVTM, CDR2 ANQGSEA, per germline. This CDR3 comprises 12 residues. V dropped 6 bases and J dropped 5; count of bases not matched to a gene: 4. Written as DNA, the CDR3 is TGCAGCGTGGATGACAGGGGGACTGAAGCTTTCTTT. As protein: CSVDDRGTEAFF.

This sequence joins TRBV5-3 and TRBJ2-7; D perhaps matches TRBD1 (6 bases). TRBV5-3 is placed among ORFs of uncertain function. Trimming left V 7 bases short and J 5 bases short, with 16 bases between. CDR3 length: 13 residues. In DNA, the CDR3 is TGTGCCAGACCCAACAGGGAGAGCAACGAGCAGTACTTC. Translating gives CARPNRESNEQYF.

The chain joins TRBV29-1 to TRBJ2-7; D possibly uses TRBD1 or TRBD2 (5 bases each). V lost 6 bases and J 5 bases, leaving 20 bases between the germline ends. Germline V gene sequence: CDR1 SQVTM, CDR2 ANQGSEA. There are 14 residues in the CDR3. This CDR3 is CSVATRVAGDEQYF. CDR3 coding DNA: TGCAGCGTGGCCACCAGGGTCGCGGGCGACGAGCAGTACTTC.

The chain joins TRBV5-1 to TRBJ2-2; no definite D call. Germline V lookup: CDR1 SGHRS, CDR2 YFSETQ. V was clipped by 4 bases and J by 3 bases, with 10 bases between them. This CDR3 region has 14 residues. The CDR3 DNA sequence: TGCGCCAGCAGCCCGAATGCGGACACCGGGGAGCTGTTTTTT. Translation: CASSPNADTGELFF.

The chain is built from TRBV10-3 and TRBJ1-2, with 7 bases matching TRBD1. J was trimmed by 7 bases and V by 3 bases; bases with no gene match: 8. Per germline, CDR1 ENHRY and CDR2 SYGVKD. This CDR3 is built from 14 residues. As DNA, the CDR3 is TGTGCCATCAGTGATAAGGGGACAGATGGTGGCTACACCTTC. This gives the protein CAISDKGTDGGYTF.

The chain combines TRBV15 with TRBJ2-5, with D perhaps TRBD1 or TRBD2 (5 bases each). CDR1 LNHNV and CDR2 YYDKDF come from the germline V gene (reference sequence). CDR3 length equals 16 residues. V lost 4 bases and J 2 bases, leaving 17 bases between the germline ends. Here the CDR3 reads CATSKFGARIQETQYF. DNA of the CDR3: TGTGCCACCAGCAAGTTCGGGGCTAGGATACAAGAGACCCAGTACTTC.

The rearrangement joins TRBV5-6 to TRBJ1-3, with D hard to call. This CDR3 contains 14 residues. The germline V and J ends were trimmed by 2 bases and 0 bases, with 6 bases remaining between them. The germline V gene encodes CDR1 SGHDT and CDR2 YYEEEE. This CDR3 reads CASSFAHSGNTIYF. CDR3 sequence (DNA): TGTGCCAGCAGCTTCGCACACTCTGGAAACACCATATATTTT.

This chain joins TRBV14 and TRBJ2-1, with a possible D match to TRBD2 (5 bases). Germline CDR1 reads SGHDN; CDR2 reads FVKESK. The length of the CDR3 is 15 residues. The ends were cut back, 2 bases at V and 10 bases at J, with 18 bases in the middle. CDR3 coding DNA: TGTGCCAGCAGCCAATTTACCACGAGGGTTGTCGAGCAGTTCTTC. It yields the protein CASSQFTTRVVEQFF.

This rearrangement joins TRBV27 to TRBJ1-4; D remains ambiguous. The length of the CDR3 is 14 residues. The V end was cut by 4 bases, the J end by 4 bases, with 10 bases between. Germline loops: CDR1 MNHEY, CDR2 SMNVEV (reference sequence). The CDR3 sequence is CASSSRRNNEKLFF. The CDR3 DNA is TGTGCCAGCAGTTCCCGACGGAATAATGAAAAACTGTTTTTT.

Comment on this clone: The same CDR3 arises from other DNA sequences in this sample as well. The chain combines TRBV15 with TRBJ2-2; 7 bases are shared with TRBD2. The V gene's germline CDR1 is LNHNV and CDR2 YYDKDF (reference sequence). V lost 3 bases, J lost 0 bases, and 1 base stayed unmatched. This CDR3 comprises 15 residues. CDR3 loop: CATSSGLANTGELFF. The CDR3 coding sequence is TGTGCCACCAGCAGCGGACTAGCGAACACCGGGGAGCTGTTTTTT.

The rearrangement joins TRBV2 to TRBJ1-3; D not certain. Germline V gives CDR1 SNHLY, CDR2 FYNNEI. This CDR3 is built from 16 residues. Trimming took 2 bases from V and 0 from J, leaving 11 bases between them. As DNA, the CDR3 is TGTGCCAGCAGTGAAATTCTTGGCAACTCTGGAAACACCATATATTTT. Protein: CASSEILGNSGNTIYF.

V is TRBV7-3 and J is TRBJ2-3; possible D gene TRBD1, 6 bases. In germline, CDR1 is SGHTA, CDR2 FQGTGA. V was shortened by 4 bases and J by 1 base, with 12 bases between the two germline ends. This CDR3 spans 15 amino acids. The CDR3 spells CASSSRGHGTDTQYF. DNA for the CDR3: TGTGCCAGCAGCTCCAGGGGTCACGGCACAGATACGCAGTATTTT.

The CDR3 loop is CASSLGQGVQYF. The CDR3 coding sequence is TGTGCCAGCAGTTTGGGACAGGGCGTGCAGTACTTC. J is TRBJ2-5 and V is TRBV28; 9 bases align to TRBD1. Per germline, CDR1 MDHEN and CDR2 SYDVKM. Unmatched junction bases numbered 4, after V lost 3 bases and J lost 11 bases. The CDR3 runs 12 residues. Full variable domain (missing parts from reference TRBV28 and TRBJ2-5): DVKVTQSSRYLVKRTGEKVFLECVQDMDHENMFWYRQDPGLGLRLIYFSYDVKMKEKGDIPEGYSVSREKKERFSLILESASTNQTSMYLCASSLGQGVQYFGPGTRLLVL.

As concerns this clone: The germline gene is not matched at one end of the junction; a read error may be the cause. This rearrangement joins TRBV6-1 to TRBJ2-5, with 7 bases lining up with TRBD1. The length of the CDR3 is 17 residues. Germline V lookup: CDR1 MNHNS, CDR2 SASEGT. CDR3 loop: CAISATGVSRFQETQYF. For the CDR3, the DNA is TGTGCCATCAGTGCCACAGGGGTGAGCCGCTTCCAAGAGACCCAGTACTTC.

The CDR3 here is CASSETSSRYSNQPQHF. The DNA of the CDR3 is TGTGCCAGCAGTGAAACCTCATCCCGATATAGCAATCAGCCCCAGCATTTT. The chain carries TRBV2 and TRBJ1-5; the D is unclear. Germline CDR1 is SNHLY and CDR2 is FYNNEI. This CDR3 is built from 17 residues. V was clipped by 2 bases and J by 0 bases, with 14 bases between them. The complete variable domain, with remaining parts taken from reference TRBV2 and TRBJ1-5, reads EPEVTQTPSHQVTQMGQEVILRCVPISNHLYFYWYRQILGQKVEFLVSFYNNEISEKSEIFDDQFSVERPDGSNFTLKIRSTKLEDSAMYFCASSETSSRYSNQPQHFGDGTRLSIL.

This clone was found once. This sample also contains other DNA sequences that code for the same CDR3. CDR3 nucleotides: TGCGCCAGCAGCTTGGTTGGGACTGTTAATGAAAAACTGTTTTTT. This gives the protein CASSLVGTVNEKLFF. The J gene is TRBJ1-4, the V gene TRBV5-1; TRBD1 is a possible D gene (5 bases). V lost 0 bases and J lost 4, with 10 bases in between. The CDR3 consists of 15 residues. Germline V gene lookup returns CDR1 SGHRS and CDR2 YFSETQ.

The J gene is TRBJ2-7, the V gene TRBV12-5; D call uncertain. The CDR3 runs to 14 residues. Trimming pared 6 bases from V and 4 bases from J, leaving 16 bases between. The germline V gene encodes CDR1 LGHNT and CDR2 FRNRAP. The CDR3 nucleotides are TGTGCTAGTGGGGTGGGTCAAGCCGGTTACGAGCAGTACTTC. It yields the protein CASGVGQAGYEQYF.

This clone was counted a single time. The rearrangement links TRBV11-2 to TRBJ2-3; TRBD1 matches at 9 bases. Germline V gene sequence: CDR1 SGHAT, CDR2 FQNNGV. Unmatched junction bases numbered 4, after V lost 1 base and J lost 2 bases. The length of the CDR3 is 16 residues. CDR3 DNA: TGTGCCAGCAGCTTAGGGGGACAGGGACCCACAGATACGCAGTATTTT. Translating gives CASSLGGQGPTDTQYF.

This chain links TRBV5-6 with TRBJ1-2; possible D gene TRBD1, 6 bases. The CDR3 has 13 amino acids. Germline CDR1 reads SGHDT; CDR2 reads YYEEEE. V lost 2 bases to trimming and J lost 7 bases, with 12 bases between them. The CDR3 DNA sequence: TGTGCCAGCAGCTTATGGGGGGCGGGTGGCTACACCTTC. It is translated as CASSLWGAGGYTF. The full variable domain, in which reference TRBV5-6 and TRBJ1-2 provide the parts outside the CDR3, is DAGVTQSPTHLIKTRGQQVTLRCSPKSGHDTVSWYQQALGQGPQFIFQYYEEEERQRGNFPDRFSGHQFPNYSSELNVNALLLGDSALYLCASSLWGAGGYTFGSGTRLTVV.

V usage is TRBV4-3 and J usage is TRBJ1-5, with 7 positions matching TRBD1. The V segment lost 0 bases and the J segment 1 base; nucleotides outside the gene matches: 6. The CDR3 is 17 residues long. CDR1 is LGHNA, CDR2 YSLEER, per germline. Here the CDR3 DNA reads TGCGCCAGCAGCCAAGAAGTTACAGGGGTCAGCAATCAGCCCCAGCATTTT. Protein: CASSQEVTGVSNQPQHF.

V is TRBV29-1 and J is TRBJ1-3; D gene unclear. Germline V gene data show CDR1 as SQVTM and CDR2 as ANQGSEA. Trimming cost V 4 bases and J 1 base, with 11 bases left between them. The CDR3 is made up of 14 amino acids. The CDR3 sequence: CSVGARDSGNTIYF. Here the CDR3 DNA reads TGCAGCGTTGGGGCTCGGGATTCTGGAAACACCATATATTTT. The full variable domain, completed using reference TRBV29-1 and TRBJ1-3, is SAVISQKPSRDICQRGTSLTIQCQVDSQVTMMFWYRQQPGQSLTLIATANQGSEATYESGFVIDKFPISRPNLTFSTLTVSNMSPEDSSIYLCSVGARDSGNTIYFGEGSWLTVV.